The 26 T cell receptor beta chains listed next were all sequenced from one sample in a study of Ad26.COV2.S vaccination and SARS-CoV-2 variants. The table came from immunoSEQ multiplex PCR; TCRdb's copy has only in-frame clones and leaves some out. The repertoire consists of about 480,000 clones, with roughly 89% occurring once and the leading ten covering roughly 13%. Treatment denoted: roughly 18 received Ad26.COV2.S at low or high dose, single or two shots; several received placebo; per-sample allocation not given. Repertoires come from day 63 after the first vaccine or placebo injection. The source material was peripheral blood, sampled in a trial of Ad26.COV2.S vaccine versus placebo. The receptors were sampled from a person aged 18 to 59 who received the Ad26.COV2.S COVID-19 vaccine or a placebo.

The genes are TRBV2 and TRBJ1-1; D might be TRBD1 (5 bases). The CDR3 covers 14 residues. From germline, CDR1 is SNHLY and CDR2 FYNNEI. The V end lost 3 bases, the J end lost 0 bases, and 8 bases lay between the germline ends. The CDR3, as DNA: TGTGCCAGCAGTGACTGGGGCATGAACACTGAAGCTTTCTTT. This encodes CASSDWGMNTEAFF.

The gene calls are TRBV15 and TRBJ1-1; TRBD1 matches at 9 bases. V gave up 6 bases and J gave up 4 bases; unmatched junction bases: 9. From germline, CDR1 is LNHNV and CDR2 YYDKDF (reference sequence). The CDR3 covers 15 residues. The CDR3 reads CATRPTGGGSTEAFF. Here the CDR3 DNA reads TGTGCCACCAGGCCGACAGGGGGGGGTTCCACTGAAGCTTTCTTT.

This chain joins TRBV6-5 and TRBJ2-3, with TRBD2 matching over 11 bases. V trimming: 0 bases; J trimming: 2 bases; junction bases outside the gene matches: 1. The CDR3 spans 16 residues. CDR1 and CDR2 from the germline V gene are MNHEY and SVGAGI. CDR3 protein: CASSYSSGRVTDTQYF. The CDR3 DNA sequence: TGTGCCAGCAGTTACTCTAGCGGGAGGGTCACAGATACGCAGTATTTT.

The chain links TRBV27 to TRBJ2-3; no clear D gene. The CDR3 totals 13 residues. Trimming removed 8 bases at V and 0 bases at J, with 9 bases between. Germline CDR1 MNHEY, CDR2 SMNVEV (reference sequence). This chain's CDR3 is CASAGGSTDTQYF. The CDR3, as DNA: TGTGCCAGCGCTGGCGGAAGCACAGATACGCAGTATTTT.

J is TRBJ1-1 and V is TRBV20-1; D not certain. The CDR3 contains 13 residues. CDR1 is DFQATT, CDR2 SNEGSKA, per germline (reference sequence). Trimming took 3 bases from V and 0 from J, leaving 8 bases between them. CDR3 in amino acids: CSASFQMNTEAFF. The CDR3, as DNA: TGCAGTGCTAGTTTCCAGATGAACACTGAAGCTTTCTTT.

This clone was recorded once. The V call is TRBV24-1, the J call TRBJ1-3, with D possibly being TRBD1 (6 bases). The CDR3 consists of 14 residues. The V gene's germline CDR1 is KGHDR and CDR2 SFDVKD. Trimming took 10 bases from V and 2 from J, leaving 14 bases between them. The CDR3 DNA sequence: TGTGCCACGTCTGGGGCAGGGGCTGGAAACACCATATATTTT. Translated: CATSGAGAGNTIYF.

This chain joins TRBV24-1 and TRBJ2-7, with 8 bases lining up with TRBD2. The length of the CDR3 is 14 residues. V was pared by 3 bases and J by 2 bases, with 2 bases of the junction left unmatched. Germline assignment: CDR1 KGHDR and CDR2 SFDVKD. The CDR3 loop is CATSDRGGAYEQYF. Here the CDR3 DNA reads TGTGCCACCAGTGATCGGGGGGGAGCCTACGAGCAGTACTTC.

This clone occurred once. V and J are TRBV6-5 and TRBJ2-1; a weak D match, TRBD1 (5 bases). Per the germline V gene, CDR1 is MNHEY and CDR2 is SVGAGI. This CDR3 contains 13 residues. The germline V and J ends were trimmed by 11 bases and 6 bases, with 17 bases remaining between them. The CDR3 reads CAGRRVGFNEQFF. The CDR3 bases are TGTGCCGGTCGCAGGGTCGGATTCAATGAGCAGTTCTTC.

The CDR3 region is CASSQDGLGRGYTF. The CDR3 region has the DNA TGTGCCAGCAGCCAAGATGGATTAGGGCGTGGCTACACCTTC. V usage is TRBV3-1 (or the pseudogene TRBV3-2) and J usage is TRBJ1-2; D is undetermined. Per germline, CDR1 LGHDT and CDR2 YNNKEL (reference sequence). This CDR3 is 14 amino acids long. V lost 0 bases and J 7 bases, leaving 12 bases between the germline ends.

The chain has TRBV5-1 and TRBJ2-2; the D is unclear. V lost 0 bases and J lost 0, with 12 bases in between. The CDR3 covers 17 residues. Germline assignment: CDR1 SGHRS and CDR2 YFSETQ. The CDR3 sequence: CASSLGLMDANTGELFF. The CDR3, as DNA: TGCGCCAGCAGCTTGGGTCTGATGGACGCGAACACCGGGGAGCTGTTTTTT.

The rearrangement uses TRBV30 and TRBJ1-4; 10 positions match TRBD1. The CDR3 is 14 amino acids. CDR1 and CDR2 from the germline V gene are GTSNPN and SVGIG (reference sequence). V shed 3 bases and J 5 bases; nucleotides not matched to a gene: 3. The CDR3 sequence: CAWRGDRGNEKLFF. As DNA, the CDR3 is TGTGCCTGGAGGGGGGACAGGGGAAATGAAAAACTGTTTTTT.

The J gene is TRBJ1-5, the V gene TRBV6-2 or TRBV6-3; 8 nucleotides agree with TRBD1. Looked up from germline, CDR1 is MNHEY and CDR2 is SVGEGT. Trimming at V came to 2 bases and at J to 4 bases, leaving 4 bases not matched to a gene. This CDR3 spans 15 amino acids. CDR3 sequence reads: CASSYDRGKNQPQHF. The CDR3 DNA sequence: TGTGCCAGCAGTTACGACAGGGGAAAAAATCAGCCCCAGCATTTT.

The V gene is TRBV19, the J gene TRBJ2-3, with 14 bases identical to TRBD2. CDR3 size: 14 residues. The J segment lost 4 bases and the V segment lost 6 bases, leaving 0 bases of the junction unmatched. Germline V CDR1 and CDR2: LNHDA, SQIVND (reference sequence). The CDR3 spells CASRGLAGADTQYF. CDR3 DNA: TGTGCCAGTAGGGGACTAGCGGGAGCAGATACGCAGTATTTT.

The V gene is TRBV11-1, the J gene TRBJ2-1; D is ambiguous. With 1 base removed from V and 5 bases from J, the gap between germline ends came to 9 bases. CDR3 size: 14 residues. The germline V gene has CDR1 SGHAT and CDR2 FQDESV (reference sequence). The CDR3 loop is CASSLGLVHNEQFF. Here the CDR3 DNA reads TGTGCCAGCAGCTTAGGACTCGTACACAATGAGCAGTTCTTC. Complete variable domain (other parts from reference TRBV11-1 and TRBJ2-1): EAEVAQSPRYKITEKSQAVAFWCDPISGHATLYWYRQILGQGPELLVQFQDESVVDDSQLPKDRFSAERLKGVDSTLKIQPAELGDSAMYLCASSLGLVHNEQFFGPGTRLTVL.

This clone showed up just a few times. CDR3 nucleotides: TGCGCCAGCAGAGACCAGGCGAACTCTGGAAACACCATATATTTT. Residues: CASRDQANSGNTIYF. The gene calls are TRBV5-1 and TRBJ1-3; D gene ambiguous. The V gene lost 5 bases and the J gene lost 0 bases, with 12 bases spanning the gap. Germline-derived CDR1 and CDR2 are SGHRS and YFSETQ. The CDR3 is 15 amino acids.

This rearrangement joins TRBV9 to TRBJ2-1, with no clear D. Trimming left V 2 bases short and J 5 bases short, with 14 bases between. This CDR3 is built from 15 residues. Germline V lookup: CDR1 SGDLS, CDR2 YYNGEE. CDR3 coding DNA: TGTGCCAGCAGCGTTTTCTTATCTTCCAACAATGAGCAGTTCTTC. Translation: CASSVFLSSNNEQFF.

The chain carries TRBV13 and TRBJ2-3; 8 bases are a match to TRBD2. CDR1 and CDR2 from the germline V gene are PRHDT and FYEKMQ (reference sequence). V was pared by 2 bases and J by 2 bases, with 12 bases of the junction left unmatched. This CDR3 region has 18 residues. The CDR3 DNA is TGTGCCAGCAGCTTATCCCCCCCTTTGCGGGAGGCCACAGATACGCAGTATTTT. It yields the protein CASSLSPPLREATDTQYF.

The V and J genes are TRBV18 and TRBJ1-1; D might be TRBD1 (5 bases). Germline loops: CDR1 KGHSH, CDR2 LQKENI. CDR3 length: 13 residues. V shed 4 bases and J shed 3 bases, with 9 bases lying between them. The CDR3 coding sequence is TGTGCCAGCTCACGAAAACAGGACACTGAAGCTTTCTTT. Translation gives CASSRKQDTEAFF.

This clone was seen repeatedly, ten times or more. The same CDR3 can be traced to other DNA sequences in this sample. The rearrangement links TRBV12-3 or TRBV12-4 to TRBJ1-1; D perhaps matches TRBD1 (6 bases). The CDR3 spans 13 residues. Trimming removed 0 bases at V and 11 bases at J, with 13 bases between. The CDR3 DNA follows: TGTGCCAGCAGTTTAGCGGGGGGGGGCTCGGCTTTCTTT. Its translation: CASSLAGGGSAFF.

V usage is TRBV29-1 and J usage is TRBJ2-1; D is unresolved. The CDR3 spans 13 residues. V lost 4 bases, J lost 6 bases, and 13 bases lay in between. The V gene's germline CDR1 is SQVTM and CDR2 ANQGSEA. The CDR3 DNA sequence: TGCAGCGTTGGAAGTTGGGGTGGCAATGAGCAGTTCTTC. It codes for CSVGSWGGNEQFF.

CDR3 bases: TGTGCCAGCAGTTTTTCAAGGTACGAGCAGTACTTC. Translation: CASSFSRYEQYF. The J gene is TRBJ2-7, the V gene TRBV12-3 or TRBV12-4; D call uncertain. The CDR3 contains 12 residues. V gave up 3 bases and J gave up 4 bases, with 7 bases separating them.

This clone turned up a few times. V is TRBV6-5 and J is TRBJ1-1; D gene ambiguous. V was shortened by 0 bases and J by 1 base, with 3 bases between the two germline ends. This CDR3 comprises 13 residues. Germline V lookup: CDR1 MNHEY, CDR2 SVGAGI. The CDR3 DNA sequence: TGTGCCAGCAGTTACTCGGAGAACACTGAAGCTTTCTTT. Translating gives CASSYSENTEAFF.

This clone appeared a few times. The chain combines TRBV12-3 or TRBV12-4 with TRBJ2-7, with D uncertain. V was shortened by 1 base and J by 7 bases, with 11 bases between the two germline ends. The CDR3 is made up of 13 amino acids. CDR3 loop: CASSLGTESEQYF. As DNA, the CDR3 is TGTGCCAGCAGTTTAGGCACAGAGAGTGAGCAGTACTTC.

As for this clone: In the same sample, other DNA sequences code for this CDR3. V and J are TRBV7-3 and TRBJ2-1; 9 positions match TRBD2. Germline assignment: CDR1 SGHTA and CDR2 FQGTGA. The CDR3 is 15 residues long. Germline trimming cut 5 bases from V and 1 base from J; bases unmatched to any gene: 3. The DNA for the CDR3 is TGTGCCAGCAGCCGAGCGGGAGGATCCTACAATGAGCAGTTCTTC. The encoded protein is CASSRAGGSYNEQFF.

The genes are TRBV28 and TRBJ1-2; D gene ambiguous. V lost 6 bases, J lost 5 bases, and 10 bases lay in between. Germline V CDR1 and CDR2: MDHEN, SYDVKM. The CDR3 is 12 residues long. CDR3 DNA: TGTGCCAGCAGAACCTTGGGGTATGGCTACACCTTC. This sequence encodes CASRTLGYGYTF.

The CDR3 DNA reads TGTGCCATCATGGCAGGGCCCGGAAACACCATATATTTT. Translated, it gives CAIMAGPGNTIYF. The J gene is TRBJ1-3, the V gene TRBV10-3; D perhaps matches TRBD1 (5 bases). The length of the CDR3 is 13 residues. Trimming took off 7 bases at V and 4 bases at J, with 11 bases between the two ends. Germline CDR1 and CDR2: ENHRY and SYGVKD.